What follows are 26 T cell receptor beta chains derived from one specimen sequenced in a study of T-cell memory formation after mild COVID-19. TCRdb called the 5' RACE reads again in MiXCR, with one record for every CDR3 protein. The data show over 500,000 distinct CDR3 sequences, with roughly 17% seen just once and around 8.1% held by the top ten. Sequencing used PBMCs or a T cell subset sorted from them (not recorded which). The receptor source for this set is an adult woman who had mild COVID-19 (a few samples of this study predate the infection). Cell type and time point are not known.

The chain couples TRBV7-9 to TRBJ2-1, with D uncertain. The CDR3 consists of 15 residues. V was pared by 5 bases and J by 1 base, with 12 bases between. Germline assignment: CDR1 SEHNR and CDR2 FQNEAQ (reference sequence). The CDR3 spells CASSPPVESYNEQFF. For the CDR3, the DNA is TGTGCCAGCAGCCCGCCGGTTGAGTCCTACAATGAGCAGTTCTTC. Supplemented by reference TRBV7-9 and TRBJ2-1, the full variable domain reads DTGVSQNPRHKITKRGQNVTFRCDPISEHNRLYWYRQTLGQGPEFLTYFQNEAQLEKSRLLSDRFSAERPKGSFSTLEIQRTEQGDSAMYLCASSPPVESYNEQFFGPGTRLTVL.

The V call is TRBV7-6, the J call TRBJ1-2; 8 nucleotides agree with TRBD1. J gave up 2 bases and V 5 bases, and 7 bases lay outside the gene matches. Germline loops: CDR1 SGHVS, CDR2 FNYEAQ. The CDR3 totals 15 residues. The CDR3: CASSGRQGKNYGYTF. DNA for the CDR3: TGTGCCAGCAGCGGGAGACAGGGGAAAAACTATGGCTACACCTTC.

This chain connects TRBV5-4 to TRBJ2-3; 9 bases are shared with TRBD1. Germline-derived CDR1 and CDR2 are SGHNT and YYREEE (reference sequence). This CDR3 spans 12 amino acids. The CDR3 nucleotides read TGTGCTTGGGACAGGGAGACAGATACGCAGTATTTT. Its translation: CAWDRETDTQYF.

This clonotype has only a few counts. The J gene is TRBJ2-1, the V gene TRBV6-5, with TRBD1 identical over 10 bases. The V gene end was trimmed by 5 bases and the J gene end by 5 bases; junction bases not matched to a gene: 9. Germline CDR1 MNHEY, CDR2 SVGAGI. There are 16 residues in the CDR3. The CDR3 nucleotides read TGTGCCAGCAGTGACCTAAAGGGACAGGGGAACAATGAGCAGTTCTTC. This encodes CASSDLKGQGNNEQFF.

The sample holds a few counts of this clonotype. This chain joins TRBV20-1 and TRBJ2-1, with D hard to call. The CDR3 length is 15 residues. Trimming stripped 3 bases from V and 7 bases from J, with 19 bases between. The germline gives CDR1 DFQATT, CDR2 SNEGSKA (reference sequence). The CDR3 here is CSASEVLIRFNEQFF. CDR3 coding DNA: TGCAGTGCTAGTGAGGTACTGATACGATTTAATGAGCAGTTCTTC.

CDR3 loop: CASSSGALKKLFF. In DNA form, the CDR3 reads TGTGCCAGCAGCTCGGGGGCCTTGAAAAAACTGTTTTTT. The gene calls are TRBV7-6 and TRBJ1-4, with D possibly being TRBD1 (6 bases). Germline CDR1 and CDR2: SGHVS and FNYEAQ. The CDR3 contains 13 residues. The ends were cut back, 4 bases at V and 9 bases at J, with 12 bases in the middle.

The chain combines TRBV20-1 with TRBJ2-7, with 8 bases aligning to TRBD1. This CDR3 is 16 amino acids long. CDR1 DFQATT and CDR2 SNEGSKA come from the germline V gene (reference sequence). The V and J ends lost 0 bases and 0 bases, in that order; junction bases with no gene match: 7. The CDR3 nucleotides are TGCAGTGCTAGAGACTCTAGGACAGGGACCTCCTACGAGCAGTACTTC. Translating it yields CSARDSRTGTSYEQYF.

This clonotype was recorded at least ten times. The genes are TRBV12-3 or TRBV12-4 and TRBJ2-2; the D gene is possibly TRBD2 (5 bases). Trimming cost V 3 bases and J 2 bases, with 13 bases left between them. This CDR3 has 16 amino acids. The CDR3 sequence: CASSLAGNINTGELFF. For the CDR3, the DNA is TGTGCCAGCAGTTTGGCCGGGAACATTAACACCGGGGAGCTGTTTTTT.

The sample holds a few counts of this clonotype. V gene TRBV4-2 combines with J gene TRBJ2-7; TRBD2 agrees at 10 bases. This CDR3 region has 16 residues. Germline assignment: CDR1 LGHNA and CDR2 YNFKEQ. V shed 4 bases and J 1 base; nucleotides not matched to a gene: 7. For the CDR3, the DNA is TGTGCCAGCAGCCGTACCGGGACTAGCGCATCCTACGAGCAGTACTTC. Translated: CASSRTGTSASYEQYF.

V usage is TRBV27 and J usage is TRBJ1-1; D possibly corresponds to TRBD1 (6 bases). The CDR3 loop spans 13 amino acids. CDR1 and CDR2 from the germline V gene are MNHEY and SMNVEV (reference sequence). Trimming took off 6 bases at V and 3 bases at J, with 11 bases between the two ends. The DNA of the CDR3 is TGTGCCAGCAGCACAGGGTGGGACACTGAAGCTTTCTTT. It yields the protein CASSTGWDTEAFF.

This clonotype has more than one count but fewer than ten. The V gene is TRBV18, the J gene TRBJ2-7; D is unclear. CDR1 is KGHSH, CDR2 LQKENI, per germline. The CDR3 is made up of 14 amino acids. Trimming left V 0 bases short and J 6 bases short, with 12 bases between. CDR3 DNA sequence: TGTGCCAGCTCACCACCGGGCCTCGAAGGCGAGCAGTACTTC. This codes for CASSPPGLEGEQYF.

The CDR3 DNA is TGTGCCAGCAGTCATAGCCTGGGACTAGCGGGAACCAATGAGCAGTTCTTC. Translating gives CASSHSLGLAGTNEQFF. This sequence joins TRBV12-3 or TRBV12-4 and TRBJ2-1; 13 bases are a match to TRBD2. The ends lost 5 bases at V and 6 bases at J; junction bases unmatched: 10. The CDR3 length is 17 residues.

This clonotype was detected many times. This CDR3 is CASSVSSQNEQFF. CDR3 nucleotides: TGTGCCAGCAGCGTATCTAGTCAGAATGAGCAGTTCTTC. The chain uses TRBV9 and TRBJ2-1; D not certain. V gave up 1 base and J gave up 7 bases, with 9 bases separating them. CDR1 and CDR2 (germline): SGDLS, YYNGEE. The length of the CDR3 is 13 residues.

This clonotype showed up just a few times. This sequence joins TRBV20-1 and TRBJ2-7; 8 bases align to TRBD1. This CDR3 has 12 residues. Germline values: CDR1 DFQATT, CDR2 SNEGSKA (reference sequence). J was trimmed by 3 bases and V by 3 bases; bases with no gene match: 1. Written as DNA, the CDR3 is TGCAGTGCTAGGACAGGGGACTACGAGCAGTACTTC. This encodes CSARTGDYEQYF.

CDR3 sequence (DNA): TGCGCCAGCAGACCTCGCGGGACAGGGTTTGGCTACACCTTC. Its protein product is CASRPRGTGFGYTF. This sequence joins TRBV5-1 and TRBJ1-2; 9 bases fit TRBD1. With 5 bases clipped from V and 7 bases from J, the junction kept 9 bases outside the gene matches. Germline CDR1 SGHRS, CDR2 YFSETQ. This CDR3 comprises 14 residues.

The rearrangement uses TRBV5-1 and TRBJ1-1, with a possible D match to TRBD1 (5 bases). Trimming took 5 bases from V and 4 from J, leaving 18 bases between them. Germline assignment: CDR1 SGHRS and CDR2 YFSETQ. CDR3 length: 15 amino acids. The CDR3 is CASSSLDSRSTEAFF. Written as DNA, the CDR3 is TGCGCCAGCAGTTCTCTCGACAGCCGGAGCACTGAAGCTTTCTTT.

Only a few counts were recorded for this clonotype. This chain links TRBV7-3 with TRBJ2-5, with 8 bases aligning to TRBD1. This CDR3 spans 14 amino acids. V lost 6 bases to trimming and J lost 3 bases; unmatched junction nucleotides: 6. Per the germline V gene, CDR1 is SGHTA and CDR2 is FQGTGA. The CDR3 bases are TGTGCCAGCAGTTCGACAGGGGAGGAAGAGACCCAGTACTTC. This codes for CASSSTGEEETQYF.

V gene TRBV5-1 combines with J gene TRBJ2-1; D gene uncertain. Germline-derived CDR1 and CDR2 are SGHRS and YFSETQ. V lost 0 bases, J lost 7 bases, and 14 bases lay in between. The CDR3 covers 15 residues. In DNA, the CDR3 is TGCGCCAGCAGCTTGGGAGAGAGTCGAGTGAATGAGCAGTTCTTC. It yields the protein CASSLGESRVNEQFF.

This rearrangement joins TRBV20-1 to TRBJ1-2; 9 nucleotides align to TRBD1. CDR1 and CDR2 (germline): DFQATT, SNEGSKA (reference sequence). CDR3 size: 14 residues. After removal of 4 bases from V and 8 bases from J, the junction contained 11 bases not matched to a gene. In DNA form, the CDR3 reads TGCAGTGCTATACGCCGGGACAGGGTAGAGGGCTACACCTTC. Translation: CSAIRRDRVEGYTF.

The chain is built from TRBV7-6 and TRBJ2-5, with TRBD1 matching over 7 bases. Germline V CDR1 and CDR2: SGHVS, FNYEAQ. The V and J ends lost 7 bases and 5 bases, in that order; junction bases with no gene match: 10. The CDR3 runs 14 residues. CDR3 coding DNA: TGTGCCAGCACGCAAAGGGACAGAGGGGAGACCCAGTACTTC. Its protein is CASTQRDRGETQYF.

The sample holds many counts of this clonotype. The rearrangement links TRBV12-3 or TRBV12-4 to TRBJ1-4, with D perhaps matching TRBD1 (6 bases). V lost 1 base and J 0 bases, leaving 6 bases between the germline ends. CDR3 length: 15 residues. The CDR3: CASSLGQATNEKLFF. Written as DNA, the CDR3 is TGTGCCAGCAGTTTAGGACAGGCAACTAATGAAAAACTGTTTTTT.

This clonotype was picked up a small number of times. The gene calls are TRBV7-2 and TRBJ2-1; tentatively, D is TRBD1 (7 bases). Trimming shortened V by 4 bases and J by 3 bases, and 13 bases separated the two germline ends. Germline values: CDR1 SGHTA, CDR2 FQGNSA. The CDR3 consists of 15 residues. CDR3 protein: CASSYAGQLYNEQFF. Here the CDR3 DNA reads TGTGCCAGCAGCTACGCGGGACAGCTCTACAATGAGCAGTTCTTC. Drawing the rest from reference TRBV7-2 and TRBJ2-1, the complete variable domain is GAGVSQSPSNKVTEKGKDVELRCDPISGHTALYWYRQSLGQGLEFLIYFQGNSAPDKSGLPSDRFSAERTGGSVSTLTIQRTQQEDSAVYLCASSYAGQLYNEQFFGPGTRLTVL.

The sample holds many counts of this clonotype. The chain employs TRBV11-2 and TRBJ2-7, with TRBD2 matching over 11 bases. The CDR3 totals 16 residues. The germline gives CDR1 SGHAT, CDR2 FQNNGV. The V gene end was trimmed by 1 base and the J gene end by 3 bases; junction bases not matched to a gene: 5. CDR3 nucleotide sequence: TGTGCCAGCAGCTTAGCTTCTAGCGGGGGGATCTACGAGCAGTACTTC. Translating gives CASSLASSGGIYEQYF.

This clonotype was observed a handful of times. The CDR3 region is CASTQQGIQPQHF. In DNA, the CDR3 is TGTGCCAGCACCCAACAGGGAATTCAGCCCCAGCATTTT. The V and J genes are TRBV6-6 and TRBJ1-5; weak D call: TRBD1 (6 bases). Germline V gives CDR1 MNHNY, CDR2 SVGAGI (reference sequence). The V gene lost 7 bases and the J gene lost 6 bases, with 13 bases spanning the gap. The CDR3 has 13 amino acids.

This clonotype has more than one count but fewer than ten. The V gene is TRBV20-1, the J gene TRBJ1-5, with 10 positions matching TRBD1. J gave up 2 bases and V 5 bases, and 6 bases lay outside the gene matches. Germline V gene data show CDR1 as DFQATT and CDR2 as SNEGSKA (reference sequence). The CDR3 is 15 residues long. CDR3 in amino acids: CSAEAGTGGNQPQHF. CDR3 nucleotides: TGCAGTGCTGAAGCCGGGACAGGGGGCAATCAGCCCCAGCATTTT.

The chain uses TRBV19 and TRBJ1-5; no definite D call. V lost 5 bases and J 4 bases, leaving 12 bases between the germline ends. The CDR3 contains 14 residues. The germline V gene has CDR1 LNHDA and CDR2 SQIVND (reference sequence). In DNA, the CDR3 is TGTGCCAGTAGTCTCCTAGACGCAAATCAGCCCCAGCATTTT. Protein product: CASSLLDANQPQHF.